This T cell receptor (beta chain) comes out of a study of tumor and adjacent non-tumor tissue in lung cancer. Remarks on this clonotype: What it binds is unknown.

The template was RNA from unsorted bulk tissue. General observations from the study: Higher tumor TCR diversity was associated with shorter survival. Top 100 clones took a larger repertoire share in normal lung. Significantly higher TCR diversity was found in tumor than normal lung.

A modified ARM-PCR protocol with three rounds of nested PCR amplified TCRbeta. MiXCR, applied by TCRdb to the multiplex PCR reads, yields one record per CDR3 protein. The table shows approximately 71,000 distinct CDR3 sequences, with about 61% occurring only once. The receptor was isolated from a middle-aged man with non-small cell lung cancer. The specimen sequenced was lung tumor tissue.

The DNA of the CDR3 is TGTGCCAGTAGCCCAATGGGACGGAGCGCAGATACGCAGTATTTT. The encoded protein is CASSPMGRSADTQYF. This chain connects TRBV19 to TRBJ2-3; perhaps D is TRBD1 or TRBD2 (5 bases each). The V end was cut by 6 bases, the J end by 4 bases, with 17 bases between. This CDR3 spans 15 amino acids. Germline V lookup: CDR1 LNHDA, CDR2 SQIVND (reference sequence).